These 10 T cell receptor beta chains came from one sample sequenced in a study of T cell changes during pregnancy in multiple sclerosis. Repertoires were generated with immunoSEQ multiplex PCR, while TCRdb's copy carries only in-frame clones and drops some. The sample lists about 38,000 clones; around nine tenths were seen once. Source: CD4+ T cells from peripheral blood mononuclear cells, taken in the third trimester of pregnancy. Receptors originate from a female donor in good health, enrolled as a control in a pregnancy study.

The table lists this clone with a count of one. The chain is built from TRBV14 and TRBJ2-1; 10 bases align to TRBD1. This CDR3 contains 15 residues. The germline CDR1 and CDR2 sequences are SGHDN and FVKESK. V was clipped by 4 bases and J by 7 bases; unmatched bases: 7. The CDR3 DNA reads TGTGCCAGCAGCCTGGGACAGGGGAGGAGGAATGAGCAGTTCTTC. Translation: CASSLGQGRRNEQFF.

V usage is TRBV28 and J usage is TRBJ1-5; D unclear. With 2 bases removed from V and 0 bases from J, the gap between germline ends came to 8 bases. This CDR3 is built from 15 residues. CDR1 is MDHEN, CDR2 SYDVKM, per germline. Here the CDR3 reads CASSLTPYSNQPQHF. The CDR3 DNA is TGTGCCAGCAGTTTAACTCCCTATAGCAATCAGCCCCAGCATTTT.

Comment on this clone: The identical CDR3 is also encoded by other nucleotide sequences in the sample. V and J are TRBV6-1 and TRBJ2-5, with 11 nucleotides matching TRBD2. The CDR3 sequence is 15 residues long. The germline V gene encodes CDR1 MNHNS and CDR2 SASEGT. V lost 2 bases and J lost 1; bases outside the gene matches: 0. The CDR3, as DNA: TGTGCCAGCAGTGAACTAGCGGGGGGCCAAGAGACCCAGTACTTC. It yields the protein CASSELAGGQETQYF.

This clone has a single count. As DNA, the CDR3 is TGTGCCAGCAGCTTGGGAGGGGCAGGAGATACGCAGTATTTT. The encoded protein is CASSLGGAGDTQYF. The chain joins TRBV7-9 to TRBJ2-3; 7 nucleotides agree with TRBD2. Per the germline V gene, CDR1 is SEHNR and CDR2 is FQNEAQ (reference sequence). V lost 3 bases, J lost 5 bases, and 5 bases stayed unmatched. The CDR3 runs to 14 residues.

This chain connects TRBV5-1 to TRBJ2-1; D unresolved. The CDR3 extends over 16 amino acids. V shed 1 base and J shed 0 bases, with 11 bases lying between them. Germline CDR1 and CDR2: SGHRS and YFSETQ. This CDR3 reads CASSLYGGSSYNEQFF. DNA for the CDR3: TGCGCCAGCAGCTTGTATGGCGGCAGCTCCTACAATGAGCAGTTCTTC. Variable domain in full (rest from reference TRBV5-1 and TRBJ2-1): KAGVTQTPRYLIKTRGQQVTLSCSPISGHRSVSWYQQTPGQGLQFLFEYFSETQRNKGNFPGRFSGRQFSNSRSEMNVSTLELGDSALYLCASSLYGGSSYNEQFFGPGTRLTVL.

The chain uses TRBV6-1 and TRBJ1-1, with 7 nucleotides matching TRBD1. After removal of 6 bases from V and 4 bases from J, the junction contained 8 bases not matched to a gene. The CDR3 runs to 14 residues. Germline values: CDR1 MNHNS, CDR2 SASEGT. CDR3 sequence reads: CASSLTGDSTEAFF. In DNA, the CDR3 is TGTGCCAGCAGCCTTACAGGGGATTCCACTGAAGCTTTCTTT.

The chain employs TRBV20-1 and TRBJ2-7, with D possibly TRBD1 on 5 matching bases. V dropped 6 bases and J dropped 4 bases, with 10 bases sitting between them. This CDR3 comprises 11 residues. Germline CDR1 DFQATT, CDR2 SNEGSKA (reference sequence). In nucleotides, the CDR3 is TGCAGTGCCGTGACAGAATACGAGCAGTACTTC. This encodes CSAVTEYEQYF.

This chain connects TRBV27 to TRBJ1-1, with a tentative D call TRBD1 (5 bases). Between the trimmed V and J ends, which lost 0 bases and 7 bases, there was a span of 15 bases. Germline V gene sequence: CDR1 MNHEY, CDR2 SMNVEV (reference sequence). The CDR3 spans 15 residues. DNA for the CDR3: TGTGCCAGCAGTTTATCTGGACACGGACTAGTTGAAGCTTTCTTT. Protein: CASSLSGHGLVEAFF.

This chain joins TRBV7-9 and TRBJ1-5; D remains unclear. The germline gives CDR1 SEHNR, CDR2 FQNEAQ (reference sequence). The CDR3 has 13 residues. V shed 0 bases and J shed 3 bases, with 3 bases lying between them. In nucleotides, the CDR3 is TGTGCCAGCAGCTTAGCCTCCAATCAGCCCCAGCATTTT. It codes for CASSLASNQPQHF.

This clone was detected only a few times. The V call is TRBV9, the J call TRBJ1-1, with no clear D. The CDR3 consists of 13 residues. CDR1 is SGDLS, CDR2 YYNGEE, per germline. V gave up 0 bases and J gave up 1 base, with 4 bases separating them. DNA for the CDR3: TGTGCCAGCAGCGTAGCGAGGAACACTGAAGCTTTCTTT. Protein sequence: CASSVARNTEAFF.